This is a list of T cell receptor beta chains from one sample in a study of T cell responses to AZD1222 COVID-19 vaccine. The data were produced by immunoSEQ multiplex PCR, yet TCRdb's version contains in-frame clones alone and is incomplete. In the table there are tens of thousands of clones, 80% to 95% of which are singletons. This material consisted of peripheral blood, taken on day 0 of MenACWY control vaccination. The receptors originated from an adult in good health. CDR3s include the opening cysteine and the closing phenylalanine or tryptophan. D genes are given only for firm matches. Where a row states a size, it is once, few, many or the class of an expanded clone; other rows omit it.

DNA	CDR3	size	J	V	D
TGTGCCAGTAGTGAGCCCGGACAGGTATATCAGCCCCAGCATTTT	CASSEPGQVYQPQHF	.	TRBJ1-5	TRBV19	TRBD1
TGTGCCACCGGGGTCGGAGCCCAAGAGACCCAGTACTTC	CATGVGAQETQYF	.	TRBJ2-5	TRBV24-1	.
TGTGCCAGCAGATTGGACAGGAACTATGGCTACACCTTC	CASRLDRNYGYTF	.	TRBJ1-2	TRBV6-6	TRBD1
TGTGCCAGCTCCGGACTAGCGGACAATGAGCAGTTCTTC	CASSGLADNEQFF	.	TRBJ2-1	TRBV18	TRBD2
TGTGCCAGCAGCTTGACGACAGCTAACACCGGGGAGCTGTTTTTT	CASSLTTANTGELFF	.	TRBJ2-2	TRBV7-8	.
TGTGCCAGCTCACCATCGGGGGACCGAGCTTTCTTT	CASSPSGDRAFF	.	TRBJ1-1	TRBV18	.
TGTGCCAGTGGGGAGAGAGGGGACTACTATGGCTACACCTTC	CASGERGDYYGYTF	.	TRBJ1-2	TRBV6-5	.
TGTGCCAGTAGTCCACAAGGGGTAGACACTGAAGCTTTCTTT	CASSPQGVDTEAFF	.	TRBJ1-1	TRBV19	.
TGTGCCAGTTCGACAGGGTCTCCAGATACGCAGTATTTT	CASSTGSPDTQYF	.	TRBJ2-3	TRBV6-5	TRBD1
TGTGCCAGCTCACCATCCGAGAATGAGCAGTTCTTC	CASSPSENEQFF	.	TRBJ2-1	TRBV18	.
TGTGCCACCAGCAGAGATAGACATGGTCAGCCCCAGCATTTT	CATSRDRHGQPQHF	.	TRBJ1-5	TRBV15	.
TGTGCCACCACCATCATTTCAACTAATGAAAAACTGTTTTTT	CATTIISTNEKLFF	.	TRBJ1-4	TRBV21-1	.
TGTGCCAGCAGCTTAGGCTCGATGGGGGAGACCCAGTACTTC	CASSLGSMGETQYF	.	TRBJ2-5	TRBV11-3	.
TGCGCCAGCAGCCAAGTTCCGGGACAGGGCTACGAGCAGTACTTC	CASSQVPGQGYEQYF	.	TRBJ2-7	TRBV4-1	TRBD1
TGTGCCTGGACGTGGAGGGTCGGAGATACGCAGTATTTT	CAWTWRVGDTQYF	.	TRBJ2-3	TRBV30	.
TGTGCCAGCTCACCACCGCCAGGGGTTAACACCGGGGAGCTGTTTTTT	CASSPPPGVNTGELFF	few	TRBJ2-2	TRBV18	.
TGTGCCAGCAGAGCCGCCGGGACAGCATCCTACGAGCAGTACTTC	CASRAAGTASYEQYF	.	TRBJ2-7	TRBV28	TRBD1
TGTGCCATCAGTGAATACGGGACAGCTAATGAAAAACTGTTTTTT	CAISEYGTANEKLFF	.	TRBJ1-4	TRBV10-3	TRBD1
TGTGCCAGCAGTTACAGCGGGACAGGAACCGGGGAGCTGTTTTTT	CASSYSGTGTGELFF	.	TRBJ2-2	TRBV6-2/TRBV6-3	.
TGCGCCAGCAGCTTGGCCGGGTCTGCGAACACTGAAGCTTTCTTT	CASSLAGSANTEAFF	.	TRBJ1-1	TRBV5-1	.
TGTGCCAGCCTCAGAGCGGGAGGTACGGCTGAGACCCAGTACTTC	CASLRAGGTAETQYF	.	TRBJ2-5	TRBV3-1/TRBV3-2	TRBD2
TGCGCCAGCAGCCAGCTGGGGTCGGTGGAGACCTTC	CASSQLGSVETF	.	TRBJ1-2	TRBV4-1	.
TGTGCCTGGCCAAGGGGCGCTGGCCTCTCTGGGGCCAACGTCCTGACTTTC	CAWPRGAGLSGANVLTF	.	TRBJ2-6	TRBV30	.
TGTGCCAGCAGCCAAGGTCCAGGGGGGGGGAACACTGAAGCTTTCTTT	CASSQGPGGGNTEAFF	.	TRBJ1-1	TRBV4-2	TRBD1
TGTGCCAGCAGTTCCGGGCCGTCCCACTATGGCTACACCTTC	CASSSGPSHYGYTF	.	TRBJ1-2	TRBV27	.
TGTGCCAGCAGGCGGGGACAGGGGACCTACGAGCAGTACTTC	CASRRGQGTYEQYF	.	TRBJ2-7	TRBV7-8	TRBD1
TGTGCCAGCAGCTCCACCTTCACCCGGGACAGGGAAGCTTTCTTT	CASSSTFTRDREAFF	.	TRBJ1-1	TRBV7-9	TRBD1
TGTGCCAGCAGTGAATCCGTCTGGACTGAAGCTTTCTTT	CASSESVWTEAFF	.	TRBJ1-1	TRBV6-1	.
TGTGCCAGCAGCCCGACAGGAAAACTGTTTTTT	CASSPTGKLFF	few	TRBJ1-4	TRBV11-2	.
TGTGCCAGCAGCTCTCTCCCGGGGGGGCAGTATTTT	CASSSLPGGQYF	.	TRBJ2-3	TRBV7-2	TRBD2
TGCGCCAGCAGTGACCCTACCCCCGGGACTAGCGGGAGCGGTGGTACGCAGTATTTT	CASSDPTPGTSGSGGTQYF	.	TRBJ2-3	TRBV10-1	TRBD2
TGTGCCAGTAGTGTCGCAGGGGTGGAGGGCTACACCTTC	CASSVAGVEGYTF	.	TRBJ1-2	TRBV19	.
TGTGCCAGCAGGAGCGATCGGGGCCGACGAGAGACCCAGTACTTC	CASRSDRGRRETQYF	.	TRBJ2-5	TRBV6-5	.
TGTGCCAGCAGTCCCCAGGGTAATCAGCCCCAGCATTTT	CASSPQGNQPQHF	once	TRBJ1-5	TRBV7-2	.
TGTGCCAGCAGTGTAACTAGCGGGAGTTCTGACGGGGAGCTGTTTTTT	CASSVTSGSSDGELFF	.	TRBJ2-2	TRBV6-4	TRBD2
TGTGCCAGTAGTATAGATCAAGCCGACCCCTGGCAGGGAACCTACAATGAGCAGTTCTTC	CASSIDQADPWQGTYNEQFF	.	TRBJ2-1	TRBV19	.
TGTGCCAGCAGTGCGAGAGGGTCCGGGACAGGGCTTACGCAGTATTTT	CASSARGSGTGLTQYF	.	TRBJ2-3	TRBV6-1	TRBD1
TGTGCCAGCAGCTTAGACAGGGTTAATAATCAGCCCCAGCATTTT	CASSLDRVNNQPQHF	.	TRBJ1-5	TRBV7-8	.
TGTGCCAGCAGCTTAACGACAGGGCTCACTGAAGCTTTCTTT	CASSLTTGLTEAFF	.	TRBJ1-1	TRBV5-6	TRBD1
TGTGCCAGCAGCAGAGACAGGGATGCTTTCTTT	CASSRDRDAFF	few	TRBJ1-1	TRBV6-5	TRBD1
TGTGCCAGCAGCCGGGGCAGGTGGGCGGGACACGGCGACAATGAGCAGTTCTTC	CASSRGRWAGHGDNEQFF	.	TRBJ2-1	TRBV3-1/TRBV3-2	.
TGTGCCAGCAGATTGGGACAGGGGGCGACTGGGGAAAAACTGTTTTTT	CASRLGQGATGEKLFF	.	TRBJ1-4	TRBV7-8	TRBD1
TGTGCCACCAGTGACAGGGTCCACACCGGGGAGCTGTTTTTT	CATSDRVHTGELFF	.	TRBJ2-2	TRBV24-1	.
TGTGCCAGCAGTGAAGTTCTAGCGGGAGGGCCGGAGACCCAGTACTTC	CASSEVLAGGPETQYF	.	TRBJ2-5	TRBV2	TRBD2
TGTGCCAGCAGCTTAGGGACGTATGGCTACACCTTC	CASSLGTYGYTF	.	TRBJ1-2	TRBV5-6	.
TGTGCCAGCAGTTTAGCAGGGGGTGACTACACCTTC	CASSLAGGDYTF	.	TRBJ1-2	TRBV12-3/TRBV12-4	.
TGTGCCAGCAACAAACCGACAGATTATAATTCACCCCTCCACTTT	CASNKPTDYNSPLHF	once	TRBJ1-6	TRBV5-6	.
TGTGCCAGCAGCCAAACAGGGGTCAAATACAATGAGCAGTTCTTC	CASSQTGVKYNEQFF	.	TRBJ2-1	TRBV6-5	TRBD1
TGTGCCACCAGACAGGAATCCCCCTACGAGCAGTACTTC	CATRQESPYEQYF	once	TRBJ2-7	TRBV6-5	.
TGTGCCAGCAGCCAAGTCTCGGCGGGAGTTGGCGAGCAGTACTTC	CASSQVSAGVGEQYF	.	TRBJ2-7	TRBV14	TRBD2
TGTGCCAGCAGTTACTCGGGGTATGGCTACACCTTC	CASSYSGYGYTF	.	TRBJ1-2	TRBV6-5	.
TGTGCCAGCTCACGGACTAGCACAGATACGCAGTATTTT	CASSRTSTDTQYF	.	TRBJ2-3	TRBV18	.
TGTGCCACCTCAGTGGGTTACGAGCAGTACTTC	CATSVGYEQYF	once	TRBJ2-7	TRBV6-5	.
TGTGCCAGCTCAAGTCTTTCCGAAGCTGGAAACACCATATATTTT	CASSSLSEAGNTIYF	.	TRBJ1-3	TRBV18	.
TGTGCAAGTCGCTTAGCCAGGGTGGCGGGAACTGAAGCTTTCTTT	CASRLARVAGTEAFF	.	TRBJ1-1	TRBV12-2	.